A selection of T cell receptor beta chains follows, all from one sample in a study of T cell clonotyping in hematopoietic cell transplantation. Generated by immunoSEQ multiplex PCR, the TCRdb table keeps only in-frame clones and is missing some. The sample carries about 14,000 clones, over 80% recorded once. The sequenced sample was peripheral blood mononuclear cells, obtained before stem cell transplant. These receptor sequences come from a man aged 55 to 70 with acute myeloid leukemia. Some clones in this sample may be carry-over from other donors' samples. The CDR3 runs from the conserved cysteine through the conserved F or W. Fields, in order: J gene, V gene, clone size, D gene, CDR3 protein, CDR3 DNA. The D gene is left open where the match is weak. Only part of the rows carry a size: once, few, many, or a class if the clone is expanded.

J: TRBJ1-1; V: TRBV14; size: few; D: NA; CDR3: CASSPRGAYTGAEAFF; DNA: TGTGCCAGCAGCCCGCGGGGGGCCTACACTGGAGCTGAAGCTTTCTTT
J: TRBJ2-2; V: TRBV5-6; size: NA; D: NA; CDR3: CASSLGWGEAGELFF; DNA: TGTGCCAGCAGCTTGGGGTGGGGCGAGGCCGGGGAGCTGTTTTTT
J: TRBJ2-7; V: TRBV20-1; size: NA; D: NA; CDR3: CSVWQGYEQYF; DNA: TGCAGTGTGTGGCAGGGCTACGAGCAGTACTTC
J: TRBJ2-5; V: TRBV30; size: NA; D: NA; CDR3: CAWSEQLQETQYF; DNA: TGTGCCTGGAGTGAACAGCTCCAAGAGACCCAGTACTTC
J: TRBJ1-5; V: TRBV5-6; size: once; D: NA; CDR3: CASSQTPTVQPQHF; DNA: TGTGCCAGCAGCCAGACACCCACAGTGCAGCCCCAGCATTTT
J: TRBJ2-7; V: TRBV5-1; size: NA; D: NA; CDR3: CASSGGTGLRYVEQYF; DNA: TGCGCCAGCAGCGGGGGAACAGGGCTCCGCTACGTCGAGCAGTACTTC
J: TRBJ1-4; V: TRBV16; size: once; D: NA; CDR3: CASSSRGLANEKLFF; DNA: TGTGCCAGCAGCTCTCGGGGACTGGCTAATGAAAAACTGTTTTTT
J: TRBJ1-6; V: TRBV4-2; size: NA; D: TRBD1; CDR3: CASSQDPGQGDSPLHF; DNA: TGTGCCAGCAGCCAAGATCCCGGACAGGGAGATTCACCCCTCCACTTT
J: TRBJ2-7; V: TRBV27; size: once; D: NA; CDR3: CASSPWGGVGSHEQYF; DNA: TGTGCCAGCAGCCCATGGGGGGGCGTTGGGTCCCACGAGCAGTACTTC
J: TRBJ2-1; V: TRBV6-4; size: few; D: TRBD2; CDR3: CASSDGLAGNEQFF; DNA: TGTGCCAGCAGTGACGGACTAGCGGGGAATGAGCAGTTCTTC
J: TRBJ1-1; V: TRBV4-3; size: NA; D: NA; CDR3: CASSHYIPGTEAFF; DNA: TGCGCCAGCAGCCACTACATACCGGGCACTGAAGCTTTCTTT
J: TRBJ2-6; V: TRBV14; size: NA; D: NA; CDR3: CASSSLGSGANVLTF; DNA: TGTGCCAGCAGCTCGCTCGGCTCTGGGGCCAACGTCCTGACTTTC
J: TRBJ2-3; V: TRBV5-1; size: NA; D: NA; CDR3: CASSLDRITDTQYF; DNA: TGCGCCAGCAGCTTGGACAGGATCACAGATACGCAGTATTTT
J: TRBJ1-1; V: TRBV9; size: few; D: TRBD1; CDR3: CASSVEGQGRTEAFF; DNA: TGTGCCAGCAGCGTAGAGGGACAGGGGCGGACTGAAGCTTTCTTT
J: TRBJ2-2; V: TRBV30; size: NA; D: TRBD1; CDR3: CACRDRVYTGELFF; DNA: TGTGCCTGCCGGGACAGGGTGTACACCGGGGAGCTGTTTTTT
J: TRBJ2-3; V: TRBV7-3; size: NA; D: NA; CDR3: CASSFDRSSTDTQYF; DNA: TGTGCCAGCAGCTTCGACCGATCGTCCACAGATACGCAGTATTTT
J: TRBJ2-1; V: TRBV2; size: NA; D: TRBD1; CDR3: CASSGRYRGLPYNEQFF; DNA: TGTGCCAGCAGTGGGCGATACAGGGGGCTACCCTACAATGAGCAGTTCTTC
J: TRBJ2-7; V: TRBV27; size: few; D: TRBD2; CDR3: CASSLGLPYEQYF; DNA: TGTGCCAGCAGTCTGGGACTACCTTACGAGCAGTACTTC
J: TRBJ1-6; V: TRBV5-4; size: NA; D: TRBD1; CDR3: CASSVGTAILNSPLHF; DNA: TGTGCCAGCAGCGTCGGGACAGCCATCCTTAATTCACCCCTCCACTTT
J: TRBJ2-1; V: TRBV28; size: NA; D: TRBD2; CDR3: CASSLAVYPSEQFF; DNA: TGTGCCAGCAGCCTAGCGGTCTACCCCAGCGAGCAGTTCTTC
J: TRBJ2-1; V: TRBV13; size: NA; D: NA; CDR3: CASSPPEVLSSFAIVGPEQFF; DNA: TGTGCCAGCAGCCCCCCGGAGGTTTTATCCTCCTTTGCCATCGTCGGTCCAGAGCAGTTCTTC
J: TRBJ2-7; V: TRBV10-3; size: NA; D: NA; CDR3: CAIRGDESYEQYF; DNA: TGTGCCATCAGGGGGGACGAATCCTACGAGCAGTACTTC
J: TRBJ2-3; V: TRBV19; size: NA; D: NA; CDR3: CASSVGLRGADTQYF; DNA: TGTGCCAGTAGTGTGGGACTACGGGGGGCGGATACGCAGTATTTT
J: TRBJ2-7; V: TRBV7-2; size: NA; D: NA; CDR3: CASSPHNLPYEQYF; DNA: TGTGCCAGCAGCCCTCACAATCTCCCCTACGAGCAGTACTTC
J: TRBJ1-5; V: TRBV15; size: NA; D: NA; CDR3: CATSRDRGYNQPQHF; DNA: TGTGCCACCAGCAGAGATCGTGGATACAATCAGCCCCAGCATTTT
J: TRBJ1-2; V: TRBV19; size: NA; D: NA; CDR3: CAGGGASTDGYTF; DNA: TGTGCCGGCGGAGGGGCATCAACGGACGGCTACACCTTC
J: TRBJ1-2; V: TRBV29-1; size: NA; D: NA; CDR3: CSVEWDYGYTF; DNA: TGCAGCGTTGAGTGGGATTATGGCTACACCTTC
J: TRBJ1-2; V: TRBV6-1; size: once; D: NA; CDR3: CASSEGGVGGYTF; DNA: TGTGCCAGCAGTGAAGGGGGGGTGGGCGGCTACACCTTC
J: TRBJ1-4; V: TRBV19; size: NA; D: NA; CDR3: CASSIAPPGLMTEKLFF; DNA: TGTGCCAGTAGTATAGCTCCCCCCGGACTCATGACTGAAAAACTGTTTTTT
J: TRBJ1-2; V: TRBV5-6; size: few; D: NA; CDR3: CASSSDPDYGYTF; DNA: TGTGCCAGCAGCTCCGACCCGGACTATGGCTACACCTTC
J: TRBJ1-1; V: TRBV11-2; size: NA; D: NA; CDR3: CASSPVTRGNTEAFF; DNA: TGTGCCAGCAGCCCCGTAACGCGGGGGAACACTGAAGCTTTCTTT
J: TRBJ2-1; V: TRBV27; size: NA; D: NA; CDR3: CASSLYNEQFF; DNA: TGTGCCAGCAGTCTGTACAATGAGCAGTTCTTC
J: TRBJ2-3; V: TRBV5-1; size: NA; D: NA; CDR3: CASTLQVGTDTQYF; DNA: TGCGCCAGCACCCTACAGGTCGGCACAGATACGCAGTATTTT